This TCR beta chain was sequenced for a study of T cell responses to AZD1222 COVID-19 vaccine. Study-level points and caveats: Spike-specific TCR breadth and depth grew following two AZD1222 doses. Among those given AZD1222, only six or seven were seropositive at baseline. Spike regions recognized by vaccine-associated CD4 TCRs spanned the protein, led by 160-218 and 743-854. Regions left unmutated in variants are reportedly the target of nearly half of spike-specific TCRs.

TCRdb keeps only in-frame clones here, not all; method: immunoSEQ multiplex PCR. The sample holds 140,000 or so clones; 85% to 90% are singletons and the top ten take roughly 1.5%. This clone was seen a handful of times. Its antigen is not known. The V gene lost 0 bases and the J gene lost 0 bases, with 12 bases spanning the gap. The CDR3 runs to 17 residues. Germline values: CDR1 PRHDT, CDR2 FYEKMQ (reference sequence). The sample in question was peripheral blood, obtained on day 0 of AZD1222 vaccination. This sequence joins TRBV13 and TRBJ2-1, with D perhaps matching TRBD2 (6 bases). This clonotype originated in an adult in good health. The CDR3 nucleotides are TGTGCCAGCAGCTTAGGTTCCGGGGGTGTCTCCTACAATGAGCAGTTCTTC. It yields the protein CASSLGSGGVSYNEQFF.